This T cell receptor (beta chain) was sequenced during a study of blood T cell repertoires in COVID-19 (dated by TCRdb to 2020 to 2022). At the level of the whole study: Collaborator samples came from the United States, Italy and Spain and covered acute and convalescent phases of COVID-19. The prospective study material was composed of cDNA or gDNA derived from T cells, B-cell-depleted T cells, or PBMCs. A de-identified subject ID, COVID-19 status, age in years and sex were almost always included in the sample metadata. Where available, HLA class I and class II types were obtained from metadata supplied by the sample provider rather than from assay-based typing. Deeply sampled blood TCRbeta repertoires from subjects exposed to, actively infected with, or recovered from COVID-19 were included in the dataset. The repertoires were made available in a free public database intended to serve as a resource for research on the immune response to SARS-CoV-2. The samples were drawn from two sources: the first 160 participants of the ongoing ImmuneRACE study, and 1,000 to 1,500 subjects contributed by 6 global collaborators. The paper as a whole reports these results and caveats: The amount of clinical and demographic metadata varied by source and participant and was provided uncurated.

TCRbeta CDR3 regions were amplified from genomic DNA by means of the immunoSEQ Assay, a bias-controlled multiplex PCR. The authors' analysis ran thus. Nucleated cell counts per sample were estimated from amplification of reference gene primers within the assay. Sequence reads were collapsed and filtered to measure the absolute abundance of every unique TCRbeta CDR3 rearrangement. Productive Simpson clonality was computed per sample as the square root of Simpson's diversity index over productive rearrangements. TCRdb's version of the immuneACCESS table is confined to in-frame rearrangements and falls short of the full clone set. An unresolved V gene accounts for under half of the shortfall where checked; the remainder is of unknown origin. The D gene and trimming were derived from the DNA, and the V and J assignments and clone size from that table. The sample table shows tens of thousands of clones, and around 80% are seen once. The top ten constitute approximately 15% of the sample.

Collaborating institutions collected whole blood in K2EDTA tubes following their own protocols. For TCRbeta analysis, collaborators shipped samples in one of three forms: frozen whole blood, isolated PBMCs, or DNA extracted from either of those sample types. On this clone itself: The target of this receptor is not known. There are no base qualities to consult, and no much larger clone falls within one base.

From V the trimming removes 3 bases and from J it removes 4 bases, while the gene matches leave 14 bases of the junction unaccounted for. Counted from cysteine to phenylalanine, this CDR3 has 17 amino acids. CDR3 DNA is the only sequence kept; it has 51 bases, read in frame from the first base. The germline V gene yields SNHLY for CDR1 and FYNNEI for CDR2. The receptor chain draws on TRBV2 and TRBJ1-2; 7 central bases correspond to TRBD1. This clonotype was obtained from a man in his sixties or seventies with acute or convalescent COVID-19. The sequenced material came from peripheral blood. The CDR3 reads CASSEDPTGAGVYGYTF. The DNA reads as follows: TGTGCCAGCAGTGAGGACCCCACAGGGGCCGGTGTCTATGGCTACACCTTC.